This is a list of T cell receptor beta chains from one sample in a study of vaccination and CD4 T cells after COVID-19. A single record per CDR3 protein comes from TCRdb applying MiXCR to the PCR reads. The data show approximately 15,000 distinct CDR3 sequences, under 70% seen once. The antigens of these receptors remain unknown. Sequenced input: CD4+ T cells from blood, cultured in vitro. Source of these receptors: a human donor who had recovered from COVID-19. Each CDR3 is given with its conserved first and last residue. A D gene is named only where the DNA matches it firmly. Size values are once, few and many counts, or a class for expanded clones, and some rows have none.

abundance: few; j_gene: TRBJ1-2; v_gene: TRBV20-1; d_gene: NA; CDR3aa: CSARRGGAGYTF; CDR3nt: TGCAGTGCTAGACGCGGGGGCGCGGGCTACACCTTC
abundance: once; j_gene: TRBJ2-1; v_gene: TRBV6-1; d_gene: NA; CDR3aa: CASSIGASYEQFF; CDR3nt: TGTGCCAGCAGTATTGGGGCATCCTATGAGCAGTTCTTC
abundance: NA; j_gene: TRBJ2-4; v_gene: TRBV28; d_gene: TRBD2; CDR3aa: CASRETSGNERNIQYF; CDR3nt: TGTGCCAGCAGGGAGACTAGCGGGAATGAACGAAACATTCAGTACTTC
abundance: NA; j_gene: TRBJ2-1; v_gene: TRBV24-1; d_gene: NA; CDR3aa: CATSDLKRPTNEQFF; CDR3nt: TGTGCCACCAGTGATTTGAAGAGGCCGACCAATGAGCAGTTCTTC
abundance: medium-sized; j_gene: TRBJ2-2; v_gene: TRBV9; d_gene: TRBD1; CDR3aa: CASSGQGANTGELFF; CDR3nt: TGTGCCAGCAGTGGACAGGGAGCGAACACCGGGGAGCTGTTTTTT
abundance: NA; j_gene: TRBJ2-1; v_gene: TRBV4-1; d_gene: NA; CDR3aa: CASSQDFPSSEQFF; CDR3nt: TGCGCCAGCAGCCAAGATTTCCCGAGCAGTGAGCAGTTCTTC
abundance: NA; j_gene: TRBJ2-2; v_gene: TRBV6-5; d_gene: NA; CDR3aa: CASSYMEGELFF; CDR3nt: TGTGCCAGCAGTTATATGGAGGGGGAGCTGTTTTTT
abundance: NA; j_gene: TRBJ1-2; v_gene: TRBV6-5; d_gene: NA; CDR3aa: CASSSPSRNYGYTF; CDR3nt: TGTGCCAGCAGTTCCCCCTCGCGAAACTATGGCTACACCTTC
abundance: NA; j_gene: TRBJ1-5; v_gene: TRBV27; d_gene: NA; CDR3aa: CASSLSAYRNQPQHF; CDR3nt: TGTGCCAGCAGTTTATCCGCCTACAGGAATCAGCCCCAGCATTTT
abundance: few; j_gene: TRBJ2-3; v_gene: TRBV20-1; d_gene: TRBD1; CDR3aa: CSALLTTGPNTQYF; CDR3nt: TGCAGTGCCCTGCTCACGACAGGGCCGAATACGCAGTATTTT
abundance: NA; j_gene: TRBJ2-3; v_gene: TRBV6-2/TRBV6-3; d_gene: TRBD1; CDR3aa: CASGQGKDTQYF; CDR3nt: TGTGCCAGCGGACAGGGTAAGGATACGCAGTATTTT
abundance: NA; j_gene: TRBJ2-7; v_gene: TRBV19; d_gene: TRBD2; CDR3aa: CASSSSSGTYEQYF; CDR3nt: TGTGCCAGTAGTAGCTCTAGCGGGACGTACGAGCAGTACTTC
abundance: NA; j_gene: TRBJ2-1; v_gene: TRBV27; d_gene: NA; CDR3aa: CASSSAYNEQFF; CDR3nt: TGTGCCAGCAGTTCAGCATACAATGAGCAGTTCTTC
abundance: NA; j_gene: TRBJ2-3; v_gene: TRBV6-1; d_gene: TRBD2; CDR3aa: CASSPGLAGGRYTDTQYF; CDR3nt: TGTGCCAGTAGCCCTGGGCTAGCGGGAGGAAGGTACACAGATACGCAGTATTTT
abundance: NA; j_gene: TRBJ1-1; v_gene: TRBV2; d_gene: NA; CDR3aa: CASSERSPSTEAFF; CDR3nt: TGTGCCAGCAGTGAACGATCCCCCAGCACTGAAGCTTTCTTT
abundance: NA; j_gene: TRBJ2-3; v_gene: TRBV20-1; d_gene: NA; CDR3aa: CSAKLTVATDTQYF; CDR3nt: TGCAGTGCCAAATTAACCGTGGCCACAGATACGCAGTATTTT
abundance: NA; j_gene: TRBJ1-6; v_gene: TRBV11-3; d_gene: NA; CDR3aa: CASSPGTYNSPLHF; CDR3nt: TGTGCCAGCAGCCCCGGGACGTATAATTCACCCCTCCACTTT
abundance: NA; j_gene: TRBJ2-3; v_gene: TRBV20-1; d_gene: NA; CDR3aa: CSASRVESTDTQYF; CDR3nt: TGCAGTGCTAGTCGGGTGGAGAGCACAGATACGCAGTATTTT
abundance: NA; j_gene: TRBJ1-2; v_gene: TRBV7-2; d_gene: TRBD1; CDR3aa: CASSLEGQGGNYGYTF; CDR3nt: TGTGCCAGCAGCTTAGAGGGACAGGGAGGGAACTATGGCTACACCTTC
abundance: NA; j_gene: TRBJ1-6; v_gene: TRBV11-2; d_gene: NA; CDR3aa: CASSLKGSGLDNSPLHF; CDR3nt: TGTGCCAGCAGCTTAAAAGGGTCAGGGCTAGACAATTCACCCCTCCACTTT
abundance: once; j_gene: TRBJ2-2; v_gene: TRBV5-1; d_gene: TRBD1; CDR3aa: CASSPRTGFGTGELFF; CDR3nt: TGCGCCAGCAGCCCTAGGACAGGGTTTGGCACCGGGGAGCTGTTTTTT
abundance: NA; j_gene: TRBJ2-1; v_gene: TRBV20-1; d_gene: TRBD2; CDR3aa: CSAPGLAGGSSYNEQFF; CDR3nt: TGCAGTGCTCCGGGACTAGCGGGGGGGAGCTCCTACAATGAGCAGTTCTTC
abundance: once; j_gene: TRBJ2-7; v_gene: TRBV19; d_gene: NA; CDR3aa: CASSIAPSYEQYF; CDR3nt: TGTGCCAGTAGTATAGCCCCCTCCTACGAGCAGTACTTC
abundance: NA; j_gene: TRBJ1-2; v_gene: TRBV28; d_gene: NA; CDR3aa: CASSLGGGNYGYTF; CDR3nt: TGTGCCAGCAGTTTGGGGGGGGGCAACTATGGCTACACCTTC
abundance: NA; j_gene: TRBJ2-5; v_gene: TRBV12-5; d_gene: NA; CDR3aa: CATRFGSQETQYF; CDR3nt: TGTGCTACCCGATTCGGGTCTCAAGAGACCCAGTACTTC
abundance: NA; j_gene: TRBJ2-5; v_gene: TRBV18; d_gene: NA; CDR3aa: CASSPKVGAGQTQYF; CDR3nt: TGTGCCAGCTCACCAAAGGTGGGAGCCGGGCAGACCCAGTACTTC
abundance: NA; j_gene: TRBJ1-5; v_gene: TRBV20-1; d_gene: NA; CDR3aa: CSARDMRSDNQPQHF; CDR3nt: TGCAGTGCTAGAGATATGAGGTCGGATAATCAGCCCCAGCATTTT
abundance: NA; j_gene: TRBJ2-3; v_gene: TRBV6-1; d_gene: NA; CDR3aa: CASSEVMRATTDTQYF; CDR3nt: TGTGCCAGCAGTGAGGTTATGAGGGCAACGACAGATACGCAGTATTTT
abundance: once; j_gene: TRBJ1-3; v_gene: TRBV6-1; d_gene: TRBD1; CDR3aa: CASRLTGGTGNTIYF; CDR3nt: TGTGCCAGCAGGTTGACAGGGGGCACTGGAAACACCATATATTTT
abundance: once; j_gene: TRBJ2-7; v_gene: TRBV20-1; d_gene: TRBD1; CDR3aa: CSAPAGGPRYEQYF; CDR3nt: TGCAGTGCTCCTGCAGGGGGCCCACGCTACGAGCAGTACTTC
abundance: NA; j_gene: TRBJ1-2; v_gene: TRBV7-9; d_gene: TRBD1; CDR3aa: CASSLAGGAGGYTF; CDR3nt: TGTGCCAGCAGCTTAGCAGGGGGCGCAGGAGGCTACACCTTC
abundance: NA; j_gene: TRBJ1-5; v_gene: TRBV6-1; d_gene: NA; CDR3aa: CASCDPSNQPQHF; CDR3nt: TGTGCCAGCTGCGACCCAAGCAATCAGCCCCAGCATTTT
abundance: few; j_gene: TRBJ1-5; v_gene: TRBV6-5; d_gene: NA; CDR3aa: CASSYSQGYSNQPQHF; CDR3nt: TGTGCCAGCAGTTATTCCCAGGGGTATAGCAATCAGCCCCAGCATTTT
abundance: NA; j_gene: TRBJ2-5; v_gene: TRBV6-1; d_gene: TRBD1; CDR3aa: CASSRDRVTQYF; CDR3nt: TGTGCCAGCAGCAGAGACAGGGTTACCCAGTACTTC
abundance: NA; j_gene: TRBJ1-2; v_gene: TRBV28; d_gene: NA; CDR3aa: CASSIRASYGYTF; CDR3nt: TGTGCCAGCAGTATCAGGGCTAGCTATGGCTACACCTTC
abundance: NA; j_gene: TRBJ2-3; v_gene: TRBV7-2; d_gene: NA; CDR3aa: CAREGGGTDTQYF; CDR3nt: TGTGCCAGGGAGGGGGGGGGGACAGATACGCAGTATTTT
abundance: NA; j_gene: TRBJ2-5; v_gene: TRBV24-1; d_gene: NA; CDR3aa: CATSDLGPVQYF; CDR3nt: TGTGCCACCAGTGATTTGGGCCCAGTTCAGTACTTC
abundance: NA; j_gene: TRBJ2-6; v_gene: TRBV7-9; d_gene: NA; CDR3aa: CASSLGRVSGANVLTF; CDR3nt: TGTGCCAGCAGCTTAGGGCGGGTCTCTGGGGCCAACGTCCTGACTTTC
abundance: few; j_gene: TRBJ1-2; v_gene: TRBV11-3; d_gene: NA; CDR3aa: CASSPRGGYGYTF; CDR3nt: TGTGCCAGCAGCCCCCGGGGGGGTTATGGCTACACCTTC
abundance: NA; j_gene: TRBJ2-7; v_gene: TRBV10-3; d_gene: NA; CDR3aa: CASSYRSPLGFGYEQYF; CDR3nt: TGTGCCAGCAGTTACAGGAGCCCCCTGGGTTTTGGCTACGAGCAGTACTTC
abundance: few; j_gene: TRBJ1-1; v_gene: TRBV5-1; d_gene: NA; CDR3aa: CASSFRVGSENTEAFF; CDR3nt: TGCGCCAGCAGCTTCAGGGTGGGGTCGGAGAACACTGAAGCTTTCTTT
abundance: NA; j_gene: TRBJ2-7; v_gene: TRBV19; d_gene: NA; CDR3aa: CASSSGGISSSYEQYF; CDR3nt: TGTGCCAGTAGTTCCGGTGGCATTTCTAGCTCCTACGAGCAGTACTTC
abundance: NA; j_gene: TRBJ2-5; v_gene: TRBV9; d_gene: NA; CDR3aa: CASSRNSQETQYF; CDR3nt: TGTGCCAGCAGCAGGAATTCCCAAGAGACCCAGTACTTC
abundance: NA; j_gene: TRBJ1-2; v_gene: TRBV6-1; d_gene: TRBD1; CDR3aa: CASSPRTGFFPGYTF; CDR3nt: TGTGCCAGCAGCCCTCGGACAGGGTTCTTTCCTGGCTACACCTTC
abundance: NA; j_gene: TRBJ1-2; v_gene: TRBV27; d_gene: NA; CDR3aa: CASSQRGGYGYTF; CDR3nt: TGTGCCAGCAGTCAACGAGGGGGGTATGGCTACACCTTC
abundance: NA; j_gene: TRBJ2-1; v_gene: TRBV19; d_gene: TRBD2; CDR3aa: CASSIGTSGSTYNEQFF; CDR3nt: TGTGCCAGTAGTATAGGGACTAGCGGGAGTACCTACAATGAGCAGTTCTTC
abundance: few; j_gene: TRBJ2-7; v_gene: TRBV20-1; d_gene: NA; CDR3aa: CSARDSRLHEQYF; CDR3nt: TGCAGTGCTAGAGACTCACGATTGCACGAGCAGTACTTC
abundance: NA; j_gene: TRBJ2-1; v_gene: TRBV20-1; d_gene: TRBD2; CDR3aa: CSARSSGGLYNEQFF; CDR3nt: TGCAGTGCTAGATCTAGCGGGGGGCTCTACAATGAGCAGTTCTTC
abundance: NA; j_gene: TRBJ2-7; v_gene: TRBV7-2; d_gene: NA; CDR3aa: CASSLAGGYEQYF; CDR3nt: TGTGCCAGCAGCTTAGCGGGGGGATACGAGCAGTACTTC
abundance: few; j_gene: TRBJ1-4; v_gene: TRBV7-6; d_gene: TRBD1; CDR3aa: CASSFRQGGTPREKLFF; CDR3nt: TGTGCCAGCAGCTTCAGACAGGGGGGAACCCCTAGGGAAAAACTGTTTTTT
abundance: few; j_gene: TRBJ2-7; v_gene: TRBV20-1; d_gene: TRBD1; CDR3aa: CSAAPGQGGYEQYF; CDR3nt: TGCAGTGCTGCACCGGGACAGGGGGGCTACGAGCAGTACTTC
abundance: once; j_gene: TRBJ1-3; v_gene: TRBV6-5; d_gene: NA; CDR3aa: CASSYRTVNSGNTIYF; CDR3nt: TGTGCCAGCAGTTACCGGACAGTGAACTCTGGAAACACCATATATTTT
abundance: few; j_gene: TRBJ2-2; v_gene: TRBV15; d_gene: NA; CDR3aa: CATSTPGYSNTGELFF; CDR3nt: TGTGCCACCAGCACCCCAGGGTATTCGAACACCGGGGAGCTGTTTTTT
abundance: NA; j_gene: TRBJ2-1; v_gene: TRBV24-1; d_gene: TRBD1; CDR3aa: CATSERDRQFF; CDR3nt: TGTGCCACCAGTGAAAGGGACAGACAGTTCTTC
abundance: NA; j_gene: TRBJ2-3; v_gene: TRBV19; d_gene: TRBD2; CDR3aa: CASTRHMGLAGSTDTQYF; CDR3nt: TGTGCCAGTACTCGACACATGGGACTAGCGGGGAGCACAGATACGCAGTATTTT
abundance: few; j_gene: TRBJ1-2; v_gene: TRBV21-1; d_gene: NA; CDR3aa: CASSKALYRGLTYGYTF; CDR3nt: TGTGCCAGCAGCAAAGCACTATACAGGGGGCTCACCTATGGCTACACCTTC
abundance: NA; j_gene: TRBJ1-2; v_gene: TRBV7-2; d_gene: TRBD1; CDR3aa: CASSLGGQGSNYGYTF; CDR3nt: TGTGCCAGCAGCTTAGGGGGACAGGGATCTAACTATGGCTACACCTTC
abundance: few; j_gene: TRBJ1-5; v_gene: TRBV28; d_gene: TRBD1; CDR3aa: CASSRGRDRGSQPQHF; CDR3nt: TGTGCCAGCAGCCGGGGCCGGGACAGGGGTTCTCAGCCCCAGCATTTT
abundance: NA; j_gene: TRBJ1-4; v_gene: TRBV6-1; d_gene: TRBD1; CDR3aa: CASRANRGRGEKLFF; CDR3nt: TGTGCCAGCAGGGCAAACAGGGGAAGGGGTGAAAAACTGTTTTTT
abundance: NA; j_gene: TRBJ2-5; v_gene: TRBV7-2; d_gene: NA; CDR3aa: CASSLAYGPQETQYF; CDR3nt: TGTGCCAGCAGCTTAGCGTACGGACCCCAAGAGACCCAGTACTTC